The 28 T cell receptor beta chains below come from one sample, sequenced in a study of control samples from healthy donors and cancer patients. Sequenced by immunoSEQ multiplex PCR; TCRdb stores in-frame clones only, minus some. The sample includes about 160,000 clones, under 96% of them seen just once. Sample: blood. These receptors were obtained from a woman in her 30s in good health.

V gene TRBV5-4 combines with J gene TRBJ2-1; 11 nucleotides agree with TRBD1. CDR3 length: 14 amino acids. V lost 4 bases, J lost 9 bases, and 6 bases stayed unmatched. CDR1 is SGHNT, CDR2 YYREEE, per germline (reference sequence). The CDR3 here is CASSRGQGVIEQFF. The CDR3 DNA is TGTGCCAGCAGCCGGGGACAGGGGGTCATTGAGCAGTTCTTC.

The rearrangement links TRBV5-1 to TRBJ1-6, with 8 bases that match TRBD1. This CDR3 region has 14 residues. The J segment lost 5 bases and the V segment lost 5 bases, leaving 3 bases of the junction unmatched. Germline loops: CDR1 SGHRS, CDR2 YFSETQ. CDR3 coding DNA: TGCGCCAGCAGGGCAGGGGGCGATAATTCACCCCTCCACTTT. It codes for CASRAGGDNSPLHF.

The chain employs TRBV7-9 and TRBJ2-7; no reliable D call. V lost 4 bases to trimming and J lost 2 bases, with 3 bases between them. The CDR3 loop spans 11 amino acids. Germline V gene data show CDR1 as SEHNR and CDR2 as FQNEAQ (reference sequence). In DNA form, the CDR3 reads TGTGCCAGCAGCTCGGCCTACGAGCAGTACTTC. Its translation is CASSSAYEQYF. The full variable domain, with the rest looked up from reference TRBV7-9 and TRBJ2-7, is DTGVSQNPRHKITKRGQNVTFRCDPISEHNRLYWYRQTLGQGPEFLTYFQNEAQLEKSRLLSDRFSAERPKGSFSTLEIQRTEQGDSAMYLCASSSAYEQYFGPGTRLTVT.

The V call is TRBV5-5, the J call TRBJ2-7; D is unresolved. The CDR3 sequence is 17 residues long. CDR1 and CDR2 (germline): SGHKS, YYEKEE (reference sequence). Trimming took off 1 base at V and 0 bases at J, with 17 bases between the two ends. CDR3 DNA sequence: TGTGCCAGCAGCTTGTTTCCGACCGGGCCGAGCTCCTACGAGCAGTACTTC. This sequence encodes CASSLFPTGPSSYEQYF.

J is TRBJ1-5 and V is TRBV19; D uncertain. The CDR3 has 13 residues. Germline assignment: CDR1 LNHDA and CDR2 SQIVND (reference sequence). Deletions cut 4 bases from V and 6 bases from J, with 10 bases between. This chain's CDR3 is CASSTRRVQPQHF. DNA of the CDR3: TGTGCCAGTAGTACTCGTCGGGTTCAGCCCCAGCATTTT.

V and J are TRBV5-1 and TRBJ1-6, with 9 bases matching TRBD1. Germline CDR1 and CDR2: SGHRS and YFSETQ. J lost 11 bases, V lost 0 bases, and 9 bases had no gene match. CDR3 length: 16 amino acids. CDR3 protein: CASSLGDPTGGPPLHF. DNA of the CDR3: TGCGCCAGCAGCTTGGGGGACCCGACAGGGGGGCCACCCCTCCACTTT.

The CDR3 protein is CASREDGDPNSPLHF. Here the CDR3 DNA reads TGTGCCAGCCGGGAGGACGGGGACCCTAATTCACCCCTCCACTTT. The rearrangement joins TRBV6-5 to TRBJ1-6; the D gene is possibly TRBD1 (5 bases). In germline, CDR1 is MNHEY, CDR2 SVGAGI. The germline V and J ends were trimmed by 8 bases and 6 bases, with 17 bases remaining between them. This CDR3 has 15 residues.

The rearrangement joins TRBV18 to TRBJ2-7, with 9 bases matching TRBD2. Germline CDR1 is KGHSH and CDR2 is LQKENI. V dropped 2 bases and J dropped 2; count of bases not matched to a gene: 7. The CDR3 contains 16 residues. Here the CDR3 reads CASSPRLAGSPYEQYF. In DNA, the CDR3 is TGTGCCAGCTCACCAAGGCTAGCGGGGTCCCCCTACGAGCAGTACTTC.

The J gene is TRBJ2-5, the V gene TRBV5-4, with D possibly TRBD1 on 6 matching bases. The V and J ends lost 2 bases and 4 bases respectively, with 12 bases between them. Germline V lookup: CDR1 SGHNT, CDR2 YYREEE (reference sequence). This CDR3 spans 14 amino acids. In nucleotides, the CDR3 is TGTGCCAGCAGCTTAACCTTCAGGGGAGAGACCCAGTACTTC. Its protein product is CASSLTFRGETQYF.

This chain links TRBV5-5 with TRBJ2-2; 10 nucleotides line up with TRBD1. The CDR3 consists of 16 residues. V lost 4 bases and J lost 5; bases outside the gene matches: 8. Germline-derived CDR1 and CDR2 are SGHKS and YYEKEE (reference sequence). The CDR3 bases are TGTGCCAGCAGCAAGGCTGGGACAGGGGTGACCGGGGAGCTGTTTTTT. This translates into CASSKAGTGVTGELFF.

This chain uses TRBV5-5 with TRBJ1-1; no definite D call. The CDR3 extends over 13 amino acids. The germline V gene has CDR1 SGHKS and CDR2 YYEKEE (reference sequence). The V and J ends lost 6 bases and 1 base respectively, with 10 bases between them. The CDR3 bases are TGTGCCAGCACTCCGGACTGGAACACTGAAGCTTTCTTT. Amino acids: CASTPDWNTEAFF.

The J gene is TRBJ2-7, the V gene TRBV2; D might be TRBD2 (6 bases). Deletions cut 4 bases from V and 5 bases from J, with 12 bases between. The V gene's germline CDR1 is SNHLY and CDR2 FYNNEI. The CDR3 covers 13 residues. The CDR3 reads CASSGTSWNEQYF. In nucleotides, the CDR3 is TGTGCCAGCAGTGGTACTAGCTGGAACGAGCAGTACTTC. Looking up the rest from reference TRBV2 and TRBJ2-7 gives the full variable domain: EPEVTQTPSHQVTQMGQEVILRCVPISNHLYFYWYRQILGQKVEFLVSFYNNEISEKSEIFDDQFSVERPDGSNFTLKIRSTKLEDSAMYFCASSGTSWNEQYFGPGTRLTVT.

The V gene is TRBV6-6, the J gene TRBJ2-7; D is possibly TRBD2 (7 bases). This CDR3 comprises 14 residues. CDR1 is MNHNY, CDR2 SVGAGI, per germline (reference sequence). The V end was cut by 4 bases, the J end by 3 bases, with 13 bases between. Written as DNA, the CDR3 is TGTGCCAGCAGTTTGGGGGGGGGCGTCTACGAGCAGTACTTC. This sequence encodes CASSLGGGVYEQYF.

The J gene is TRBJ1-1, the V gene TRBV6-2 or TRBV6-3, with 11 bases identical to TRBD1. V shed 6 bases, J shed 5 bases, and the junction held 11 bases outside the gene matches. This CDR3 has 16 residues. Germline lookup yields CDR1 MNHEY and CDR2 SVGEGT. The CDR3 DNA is TGTGCCAGCAGCCCCCGGGACAGGGGGAAGTGGACTGAAGCTTTCTTT. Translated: CASSPRDRGKWTEAFF.

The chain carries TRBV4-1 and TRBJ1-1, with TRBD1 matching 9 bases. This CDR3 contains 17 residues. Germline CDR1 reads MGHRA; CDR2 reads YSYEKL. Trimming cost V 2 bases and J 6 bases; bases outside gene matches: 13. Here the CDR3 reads CASSQHKQGAREAEAFF. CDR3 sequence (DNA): TGCGCCAGCAGCCAACACAAACAGGGGGCGCGTGAGGCTGAAGCTTTCTTT.

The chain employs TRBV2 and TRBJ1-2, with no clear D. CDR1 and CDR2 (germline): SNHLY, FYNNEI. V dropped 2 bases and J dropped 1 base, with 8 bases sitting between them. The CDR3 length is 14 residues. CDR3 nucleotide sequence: TGTGCCAGCAGTGAAAGGACGGTTAACTATGGCTACACCTTC. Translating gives CASSERTVNYGYTF.

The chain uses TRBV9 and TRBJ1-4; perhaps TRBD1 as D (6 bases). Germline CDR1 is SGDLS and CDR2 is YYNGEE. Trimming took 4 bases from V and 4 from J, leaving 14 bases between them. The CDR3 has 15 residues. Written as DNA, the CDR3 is TGTGCCAGCAGCACTCCAGGGGAGATTAATGAAAAACTGTTTTTT. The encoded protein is CASSTPGEINEKLFF. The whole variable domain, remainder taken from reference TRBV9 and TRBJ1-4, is DSGVTQTPKHLITATGQRVTLRCSPRSGDLSVYWYQQSLDQGLQFLIQYYNGEERAKGNILERFSAQQFPDLHSELNLSSLELGDSALYFCASSTPGEINEKLFFGSGTQLSVL.

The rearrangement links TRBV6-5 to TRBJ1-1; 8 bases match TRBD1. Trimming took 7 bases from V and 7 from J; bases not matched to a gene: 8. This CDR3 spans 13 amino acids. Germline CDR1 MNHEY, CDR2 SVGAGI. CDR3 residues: CASKFGQGSEAFF. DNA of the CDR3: TGTGCCAGCAAGTTCGGACAGGGCAGTGAAGCTTTCTTT.

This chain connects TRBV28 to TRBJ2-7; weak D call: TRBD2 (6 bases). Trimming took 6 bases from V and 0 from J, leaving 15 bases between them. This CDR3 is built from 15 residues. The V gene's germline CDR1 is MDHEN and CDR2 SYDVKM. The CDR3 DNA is TGTGCCAGCAGGCCCCTAGCGAGGAGCTCCTACGAGCAGTACTTC. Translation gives CASRPLARSSYEQYF.

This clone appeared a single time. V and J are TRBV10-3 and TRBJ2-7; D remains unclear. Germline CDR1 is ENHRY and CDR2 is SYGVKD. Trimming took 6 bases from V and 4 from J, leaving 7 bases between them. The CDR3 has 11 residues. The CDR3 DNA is TGTGCCATCAGGGAGATTTACGAGCAGTACTTC. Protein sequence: CAIREIYEQYF.

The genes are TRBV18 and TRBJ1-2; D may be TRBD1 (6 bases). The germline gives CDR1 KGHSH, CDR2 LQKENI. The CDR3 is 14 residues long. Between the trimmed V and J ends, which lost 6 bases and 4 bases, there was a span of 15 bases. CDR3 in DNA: TGTGCCAGCTCGCCTAACAGGGAATTCTATGGCTACACCTTC. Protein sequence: CASSPNREFYGYTF.

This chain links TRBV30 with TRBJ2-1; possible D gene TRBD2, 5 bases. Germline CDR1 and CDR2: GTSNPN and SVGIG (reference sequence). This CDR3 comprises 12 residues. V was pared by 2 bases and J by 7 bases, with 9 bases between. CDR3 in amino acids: CAWSTRNNEQFF. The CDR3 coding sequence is TGTGCCTGGAGTACTAGGAATAATGAGCAGTTCTTC.

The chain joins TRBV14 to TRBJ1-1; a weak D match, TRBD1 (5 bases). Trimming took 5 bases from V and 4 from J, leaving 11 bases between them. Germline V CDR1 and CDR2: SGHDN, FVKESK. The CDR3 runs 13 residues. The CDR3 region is CASSYVGGTEAFF. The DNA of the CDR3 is TGTGCCAGCAGCTACGTTGGGGGCACTGAAGCTTTCTTT.

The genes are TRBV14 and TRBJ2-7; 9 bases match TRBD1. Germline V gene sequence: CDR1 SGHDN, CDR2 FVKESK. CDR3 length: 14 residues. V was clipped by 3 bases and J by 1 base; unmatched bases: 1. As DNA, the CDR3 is TGTGCCAGCAGCCACGGGACAGGGTCCTACGAGCAGTACTTC. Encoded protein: CASSHGTGSYEQYF.

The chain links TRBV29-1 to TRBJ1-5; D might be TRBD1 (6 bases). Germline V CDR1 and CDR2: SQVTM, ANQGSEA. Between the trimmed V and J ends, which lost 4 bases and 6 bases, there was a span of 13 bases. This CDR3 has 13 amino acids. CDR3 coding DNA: TGCAGCGTTGCGAGGGGGACCGGTCAGCCCCAGCATTTT. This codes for CSVARGTGQPQHF.

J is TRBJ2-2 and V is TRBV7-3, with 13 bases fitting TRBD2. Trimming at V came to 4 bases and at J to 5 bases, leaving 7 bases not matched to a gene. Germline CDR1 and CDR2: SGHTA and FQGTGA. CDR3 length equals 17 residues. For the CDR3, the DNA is TGTGCCAGCAGCTACCTAGGACTAGCGGGAGTTACCGGGGAGCTGTTTTTT. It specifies CASSYLGLAGVTGELFF.

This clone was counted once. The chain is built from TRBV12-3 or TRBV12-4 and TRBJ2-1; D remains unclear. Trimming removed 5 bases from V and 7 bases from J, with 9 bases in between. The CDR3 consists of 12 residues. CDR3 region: CASSDGGNEQFF. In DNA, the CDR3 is TGTGCCAGCAGTGACGGTGGAAATGAGCAGTTCTTC.

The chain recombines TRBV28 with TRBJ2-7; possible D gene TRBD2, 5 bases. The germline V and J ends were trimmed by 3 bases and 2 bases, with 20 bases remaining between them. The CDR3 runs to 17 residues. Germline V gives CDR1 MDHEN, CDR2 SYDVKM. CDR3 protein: CASSFGEPRQVAYEQYF. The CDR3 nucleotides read TGTGCCAGCAGTTTTGGGGAGCCCAGACAAGTGGCCTACGAGCAGTACTTC.